One sample yielded the 3 T cell receptor beta chains listed below, sequenced in a study of T cell changes during pregnancy in multiple sclerosis. Profiling relied on immunoSEQ multiplex PCR, and the TCRdb table lists in-frame clones only, not all of them. The sample lists roughly 60,000 clones; about 96% were seen once. The sample in question was CD8+ T cells from peripheral blood mononuclear cells, obtained after pregnancy. The receptors originated from a female donor with multiple sclerosis, enrolled in a pregnancy study.

This clone was recorded only once. This chain's CDR3 is CASSLNRDTPLAKNIQYF. The DNA of the CDR3 is TGTGCCAGCAGCTTAAACAGGGATACCCCCTTAGCCAAAAACATTCAGTACTTC. This sequence joins TRBV7-2 and TRBJ2-4; a weak D match, TRBD1 (6 bases). The CDR3 extends over 18 amino acids. Trimming left V 2 bases short and J 0 bases short, with 17 bases between. CDR1 SGHTA and CDR2 FQGNSA come from the germline V gene.

This sequence joins TRBV28 and TRBJ2-3; TRBD2 is a possible D gene (6 bases). The germline V and J ends were trimmed by 2 bases and 7 bases, with 25 bases remaining between them. Germline assignment: CDR1 MDHEN and CDR2 SYDVKM. This CDR3 spans 18 amino acids. The CDR3 spells CASSLKVSREFSRYTQYF. The CDR3 bases are TGTGCCAGCAGTTTAAAAGTAAGTCGGGAGTTCTCCCGGTATACGCAGTATTTT.

This chain links TRBV27 with TRBJ1-5, with 8 bases that match TRBD1. Trimming cost V 4 bases and J 3 bases; bases outside gene matches: 2. There are 14 residues in the CDR3. The V gene's germline CDR1 is MNHEY and CDR2 SMNVEV (reference sequence). CDR3 protein: CASSSDRVNQPQHF. CDR3 DNA sequence: TGTGCCAGCAGTTCGGACAGGGTCAATCAGCCCCAGCATTTT.